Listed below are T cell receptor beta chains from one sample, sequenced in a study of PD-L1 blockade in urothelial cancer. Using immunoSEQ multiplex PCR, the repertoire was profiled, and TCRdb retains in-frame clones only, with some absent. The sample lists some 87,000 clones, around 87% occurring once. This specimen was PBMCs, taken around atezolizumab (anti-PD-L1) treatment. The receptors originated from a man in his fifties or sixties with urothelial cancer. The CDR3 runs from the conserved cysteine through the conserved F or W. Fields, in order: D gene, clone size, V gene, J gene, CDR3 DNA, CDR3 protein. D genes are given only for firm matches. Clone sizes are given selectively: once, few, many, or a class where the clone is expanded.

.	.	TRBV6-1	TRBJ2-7	TGTGCCGGGGGGAGGGACACCCTATTCTACGAGCAGTACTTC	CAGGRDTLFYEQYF
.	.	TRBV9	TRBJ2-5	TGTGCCAGCAGCTCGGGACAAGAGACCCAGTACTTC	CASSSGQETQYF
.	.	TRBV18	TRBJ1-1	TGTGCCAGCTCCTTAATCCCGCAGACCGGGGACACTGAAGCTTTCTTT	CASSLIPQTGDTEAFF
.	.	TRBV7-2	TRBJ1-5	TGTGCCAGCAGCCGATCGGGAATAAGCAATCAGCCCCAGCATTTT	CASSRSGISNQPQHF
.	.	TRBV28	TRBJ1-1	TGTGCCAGCATTCCCCACGGTAGCACTGAAGCTTTCTTT	CASIPHGSTEAFF
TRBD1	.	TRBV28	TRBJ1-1	TGTGCCAGCAGTGGAGCCGGGACAGGCCCGCAGGAAGCTTTCTTT	CASSGAGTGPQEAFF
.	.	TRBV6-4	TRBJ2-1	TGTGCCAGCAGCGAAAGCGGAGGCACTGAGCAGTTCTTC	CASSESGGTEQFF
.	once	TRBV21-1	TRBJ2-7	TGTGCCAGCAGTGGACAGGGGGCGCGATTCGGGTTCTCCTACGAGCAGTACTTC	CASSGQGARFGFSYEQYF
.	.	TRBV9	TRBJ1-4	TGTGCCAGCGGGCGCGTAGGTGAAAAACTGTTTTTT	CASGRVGEKLFF
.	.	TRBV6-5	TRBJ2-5	TGTGCCAGCAGTCCAGACTTCCAAGAGACCCAGTACTTC	CASSPDFQETQYF
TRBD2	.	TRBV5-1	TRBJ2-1	TGCGCCAGCTCTGCGGGGACTACCTACAATGAGCAGTTCTTC	CASSAGTTYNEQFF
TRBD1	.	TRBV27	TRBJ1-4	TGTGCCAGCAGTTTGAGGACAGGGTTTGAAAAACTGTTTTTT	CASSLRTGFEKLFF
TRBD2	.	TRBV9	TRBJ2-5	TGTGCCAGCAGCGTAGGACTAGCGGGAAGGGAGACCCAGTACTTC	CASSVGLAGRETQYF
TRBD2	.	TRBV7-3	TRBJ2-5	TGTGCCAGCAGCTTACTCCCCCTAGCGGGGGGGCGGCAAGAGACCCAGTACTTC	CASSLLPLAGGRQETQYF
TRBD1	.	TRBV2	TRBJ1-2	TGTGCCAGCAGTTTACAGGGGCCGGACTATGGCTACACCTTC	CASSLQGPDYGYTF
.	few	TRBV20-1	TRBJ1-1	TGCAGTGCTAGAGCTGTGCGAGAAGCTTTCTTT	CSARAVREAFF
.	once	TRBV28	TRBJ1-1	TGTGCCAGCACCACAACGAACACTGAAGCTTTCTTT	CASTTTNTEAFF
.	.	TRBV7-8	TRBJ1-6	TGTGCCAGCAGCTTAACACAAGGGGCACCCCTCCACTTT	CASSLTQGAPLHF